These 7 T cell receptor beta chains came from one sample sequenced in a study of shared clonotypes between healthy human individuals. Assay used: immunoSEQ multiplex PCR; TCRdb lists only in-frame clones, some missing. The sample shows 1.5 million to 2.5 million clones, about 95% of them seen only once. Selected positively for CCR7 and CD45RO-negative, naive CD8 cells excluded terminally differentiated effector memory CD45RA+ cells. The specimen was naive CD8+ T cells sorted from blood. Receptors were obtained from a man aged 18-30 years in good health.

In DNA form, the CDR3 reads TGTGCCTGGACTGCTGGGGTAGCGGGGGGCCCCAAGTATTTT. It is translated as CAWTAGVAGGPKYF. The chain combines TRBV30 with TRBJ2-3, with TRBD2 identical over 10 bases. The trim removed 4 bases at V and 13 bases at J, leaving 14 bases unmatched. The CDR3 length is 14 residues. Per the germline V gene, CDR1 is GTSNPN and CDR2 is SVGIG (reference sequence).

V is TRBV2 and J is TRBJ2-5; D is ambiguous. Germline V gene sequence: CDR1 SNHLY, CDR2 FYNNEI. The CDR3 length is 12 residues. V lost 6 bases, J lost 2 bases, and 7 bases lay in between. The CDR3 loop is CASRWLQETQYF. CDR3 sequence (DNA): TGTGCCAGCAGGTGGTTACAAGAGACCCAGTACTTC.

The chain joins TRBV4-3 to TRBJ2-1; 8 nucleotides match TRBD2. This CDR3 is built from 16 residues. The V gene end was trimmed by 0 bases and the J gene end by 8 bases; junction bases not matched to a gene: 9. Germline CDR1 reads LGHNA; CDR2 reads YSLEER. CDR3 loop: CASSQDRSGSGHEQFF. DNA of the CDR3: TGCGCCAGCAGCCAAGATCGAAGCGGGAGCGGCCATGAGCAGTTCTTC.

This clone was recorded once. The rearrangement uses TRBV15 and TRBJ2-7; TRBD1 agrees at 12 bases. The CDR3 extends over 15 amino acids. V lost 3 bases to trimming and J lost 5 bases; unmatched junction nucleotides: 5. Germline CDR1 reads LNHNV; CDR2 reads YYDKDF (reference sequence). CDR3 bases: TGTGCCACCAGCAGTGGGGGACAGGGGGCCAACGAGCAGTACTTC. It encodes CATSSGGQGANEQYF.

CDR3 sequence: CASSQVSTTETQYF. CDR3 DNA sequence: TGCGCCAGCAGCCAAGTCAGCACTACAGAGACCCAGTACTTC. V gene TRBV4-1 combines with J gene TRBJ2-5; no clear D. The CDR3 length is 14 residues. CDR1 and CDR2 (germline): MGHRA, YSYEKL. Trimming took off 1 base at V and 4 bases at J, with 10 bases between the two ends.

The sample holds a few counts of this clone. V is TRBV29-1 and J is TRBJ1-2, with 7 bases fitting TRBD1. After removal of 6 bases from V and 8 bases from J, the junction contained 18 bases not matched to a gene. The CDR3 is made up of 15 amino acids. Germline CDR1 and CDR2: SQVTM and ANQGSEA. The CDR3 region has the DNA TGCAGCGTCCCTGGGGGGACTGACAGGGCGTCGGGCTACACCTTC. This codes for CSVPGGTDRASGYTF. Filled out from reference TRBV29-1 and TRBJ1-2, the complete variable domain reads SAVISQKPSRDICQRGTSLTIQCQVDSQVTMMFWYRQQPGQSLTLIATANQGSEATYESGFVIDKFPISRPNLTFSTLTVSNMSPEDSSIYLCSVPGGTDRASGYTFGSGTRLTVV.

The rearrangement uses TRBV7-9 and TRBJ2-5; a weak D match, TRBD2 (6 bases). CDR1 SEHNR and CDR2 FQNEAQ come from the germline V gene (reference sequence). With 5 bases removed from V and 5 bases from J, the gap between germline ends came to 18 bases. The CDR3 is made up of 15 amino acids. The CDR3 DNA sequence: TGTGCCAGCAGCCCCCTCAGGGAGGATCGTGAGACCCAGTACTTC. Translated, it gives CASSPLREDRETQYF.